These T cell receptor beta chains were read from a single sample in a study of cytomegalovirus exposure and HLA in healthy donors. Sequencing was performed with immunoSEQ multiplex PCR; in TCRdb, only in-frame clones are kept and a portion is missing. Here the sample spans 200,000 or so clones, about nine tenths being singletons. Sequenced sample: PBMCs. These receptors were collected from a woman in her late teens or twenties in good health and CMV-seropositive. Each CDR3 is given with its conserved first and last residue. The order of the fields is D gene, J gene, V gene, CDR3 protein, CDR3 DNA. D genes are given only for firm matches.

D gene: NA
J gene: TRBJ1-1
V gene: TRBV7-3
CDR3 protein: CASSLGQNTEAFF
CDR3 DNA: TGTGCCAGCAGCTTGGGACAGAACACTGAAGCTTTCTTT

D gene: TRBD2
J gene: TRBJ2-3
V gene: TRBV10-2
CDR3 protein: CASSALAGDVGTQYF
CDR3 DNA: TGCGCCAGCAGCGCCTTAGCGGGAGACGTCGGTACGCAGTATTTT

D gene: NA
J gene: TRBJ1-5
V gene: TRBV2
CDR3 protein: CASSVAGGGKPQHF
CDR3 DNA: TGTGCCAGCAGTGTAGCCGGGGGAGGGAAGCCCCAGCATTTT

D gene: NA
J gene: TRBJ1-1
V gene: TRBV27
CDR3 protein: CASSSRTNGVVNTEAFF
CDR3 DNA: TGTGCCAGCAGTTCAAGAACCAACGGGGTCGTGAACACTGAAGCTTTCTTT

D gene: NA
J gene: TRBJ1-3
V gene: TRBV18
CDR3 protein: CASSPMIAPSSGNTIYF
CDR3 DNA: TGTGCCAGCTCACCAATGATCGCACCTAGCTCTGGAAACACCATATATTTT

D gene: TRBD1
J gene: TRBJ2-1
V gene: TRBV28
CDR3 protein: CATVDRAYNEQFF
CDR3 DNA: TGTGCCACCGTGGACAGGGCCTACAATGAGCAGTTCTTC

D gene: NA
J gene: TRBJ2-7
V gene: TRBV18
CDR3 protein: CASSGLGGNEQYF
CDR3 DNA: TGTGCCAGCTCGGGATTAGGGGGAAACGAGCAGTACTTC

D gene: NA
J gene: TRBJ1-5
V gene: TRBV19
CDR3 protein: CASSTLALTGGNQPQHF
CDR3 DNA: TGTGCCAGTAGTACACTTGCGCTAACGGGGGGCAATCAGCCCCAGCATTTT

D gene: NA
J gene: TRBJ1-1
V gene: TRBV5-1
CDR3 protein: CASSLRGFGTEAFF
CDR3 DNA: TGCGCCAGCAGCTTGAGGGGTTTTGGCACTGAAGCTTTCTTT

D gene: TRBD2
J gene: TRBJ2-5
V gene: TRBV7-3
CDR3 protein: CASSAWAGGETQYF
CDR3 DNA: TGTGCCAGCAGCGCCTGGGCGGGAGGAGAGACCCAGTACTTC

D gene: NA
J gene: TRBJ1-1
V gene: TRBV19
CDR3 protein: CASRQGDTEAFF
CDR3 DNA: TGTGCCAGTAGACAGGGAGACACTGAAGCTTTCTTT

D gene: NA
J gene: TRBJ2-1
V gene: TRBV29-1
CDR3 protein: CSVERLTAYNEQFF
CDR3 DNA: TGCAGCGTTGAACGTCTCACAGCCTACAATGAGCAGTTCTTC

D gene: NA
J gene: TRBJ2-1
V gene: TRBV5-1
CDR3 protein: CASRTDRGYNEQFF
CDR3 DNA: TGCGCCAGCAGAACTGATAGAGGATACAATGAGCAGTTCTTC

D gene: NA
J gene: TRBJ2-2
V gene: TRBV6-1
CDR3 protein: CASSALTGISTGELFF
CDR3 DNA: TGTGCCAGCAGTGCCCTAACAGGGATAAGCACCGGGGAGCTGTTTTTT

D gene: TRBD2
J gene: TRBJ2-2
V gene: TRBV7-9
CDR3 protein: CASSLTLAVAPGRAGELFF
CDR3 DNA: TGTGCCAGCAGCTTAACGCTAGCGGTCGCCCCAGGGAGGGCCGGGGAGCTGTTTTTT

D gene: NA
J gene: TRBJ1-1
V gene: TRBV18
CDR3 protein: CASSRGTQGTEAFF
CDR3 DNA: TGTGCCAGCTCCCGCGGGACTCAGGGCACTGAAGCTTTCTTT

D gene: TRBD2
J gene: TRBJ2-7
V gene: TRBV9
CDR3 protein: CASSAGLAGSYEQYF
CDR3 DNA: TGTGCCAGCAGCGCCGGACTAGCGGGGTCCTACGAGCAGTACTTC

D gene: TRBD1
J gene: TRBJ1-2
V gene: TRBV6-4
CDR3 protein: CASSDSKQSRTGPYGYTF
CDR3 DNA: TGTGCCAGCAGTGACTCGAAGCAGTCAAGGACAGGCCCCTATGGCTACACCTTC